Given below is one T cell receptor beta chain in context. This sample was included in a study of control samples from healthy donors and cancer patients. Data came from immunoSEQ multiplex PCR; TCRdb stores just in-frame clones and leaves some out. There are roughly 180,000 clones in the sample; more than 85% occur only once, and 2% lies in the top ten. Germline CDR1 and CDR2: SEHNR and FQNEAQ (reference sequence). V was pared by 4 bases and J by 3 bases, with 7 bases of the junction left unmatched. This CDR3 region has 16 residues. The chain employs TRBV7-9 and TRBJ2-3, with 10 bases aligning to TRBD2. The sequencing sample was made of blood. The sequence was collected from a middle-aged woman in good health. DNA for the CDR3: TGTGCCAGCAGCTACGGAGCGGGGGGGCAAACAGATACGCAGTATTTT. It encodes CASSYGAGGQTDTQYF.